The next 25 T cell receptor beta chains were all read from a single sample in a study of memory CD4+ T cells and cytomegalovirus serostatus. TCRdb's copy holds only in-frame clones and misses some; the assay was immunoSEQ multiplex PCR. The sample records some 95,000 clones, roughly 80% being singletons. The sort gate was single viable CD3+CD4+CD8-CD45RO+ cells for memory CD4+ T cells. Sample: memory CD4+ T cells from blood. The receptor source for this set is an adult in good health and CMV-seropositive.

The sample holds a few counts of this clone. The chain employs TRBV2 and TRBJ2-5; 8 bases are shared with TRBD2. This CDR3 has 15 amino acids. V lost 6 bases to trimming and J lost 3 bases; unmatched junction nucleotides: 9. Germline CDR1 is SNHLY and CDR2 is FYNNEI. In DNA form, the CDR3 reads TGTGCCAGCAGGAACCCGGGACTAGTGAAAGAGACCCAGTACTTC. It yields the protein CASRNPGLVKETQYF.

The chain uses TRBV5-1 and TRBJ1-2, with D possibly matching TRBD1 (6 bases). V lost 0 bases and J 7 bases, leaving 13 bases between the germline ends. Germline values: CDR1 SGHRS, CDR2 YFSETQ. This CDR3 has 14 residues. CDR3 nucleotide sequence: TGCGCCAGCAGCTTGGGGCAGGGGAGTCGTGGCTACACCTTC. Translation gives CASSLGQGSRGYTF.

The chain joins TRBV2 to TRBJ2-5; 8 nucleotides agree with TRBD2. There are 14 residues in the CDR3. The V gene's germline CDR1 is SNHLY and CDR2 FYNNEI. The V and J ends lost 6 bases and 1 base, in that order; junction bases with no gene match: 4. The CDR3 coding sequence is TGTGCCAGCAGGTCTAGCGGGCCCCAAGAGACCCAGTACTTC. This sequence encodes CASRSSGPQETQYF.

This sequence joins TRBV6-1 and TRBJ1-6, with 9 positions matching TRBD1. The germline gives CDR1 MNHNS, CDR2 SASEGT. After removal of 4 bases from V and 3 bases from J, the junction contained 1 base not matched to a gene. The CDR3 spans 15 residues. CDR3 DNA sequence: TGTGCCAGCAGTGTGGGACAGGGCTATAATTCACCCCTCCACTTT. Encoded protein: CASSVGQGYNSPLHF.

The rearrangement joins TRBV28 to TRBJ1-1, with D perhaps matching TRBD1 (5 bases). The CDR3 totals 12 residues. V was clipped by 7 bases and J by 11 bases, with 17 bases between them. CDR1 is MDHEN, CDR2 SYDVKM, per germline. The CDR3 region is CASIPVTGMAFF. DNA of the CDR3: TGTGCCAGCATCCCCGTTACAGGTATGGCTTTCTTT.

V gene TRBV28 combines with J gene TRBJ1-2; D is perhaps TRBD1 (5 bases). V was cut by 6 bases and J by 4 bases, with 15 bases left in between. Germline lookup yields CDR1 MDHEN and CDR2 SYDVKM. CDR3 length: 14 residues. CDR3 protein: CASSYGGEGYGYTF. The DNA for the CDR3 is TGTGCCAGCAGCTACGGGGGGGAGGGCTATGGCTACACCTTC.

The table lists this clone with a count of one. This chain links TRBV4-1 with TRBJ2-3; D gene uncertain. V lost 6 bases and J 0 bases, leaving 10 bases between the germline ends. Germline CDR1 reads MGHRA; CDR2 reads YSYEKL. The CDR3 loop spans 14 amino acids. The CDR3 sequence is CASRVGSSTDTQYF. DNA of the CDR3: TGCGCCAGCAGAGTTGGTAGCAGCACAGATACGCAGTATTTT.

This clone was counted a few times. This rearrangement joins TRBV15 to TRBJ1-1, with D tentatively TRBD1 (6 bases). The CDR3 runs 13 residues. The V end was cut by 4 bases, the J end by 8 bases, with 14 bases between. Germline CDR1 and CDR2: LNHNV and YYDKDF (reference sequence). CDR3 DNA sequence: TGTGCCACCAGCACCATACTTGGACAGGAAGCTTTCTTT. It encodes CATSTILGQEAFF.

This sequence joins TRBV9 and TRBJ2-7, with D hard to call. Trimming removed 0 bases at V and 2 bases at J, with 9 bases between. Germline CDR1 SGDLS, CDR2 YYNGEE. The CDR3 spans 14 residues. The DNA for the CDR3 is TGTGCCAGCAGCGTAGGTTGGGTTACCTACGAGCAGTACTTC. This sequence encodes CASSVGWVTYEQYF.

The chain recombines TRBV5-4 with TRBJ1-2; possibly TRBD1 for D (5 bases). Germline V gene sequence: CDR1 SGHNT, CDR2 YYREEE (reference sequence). This CDR3 has 14 amino acids. V lost 4 bases and J lost 2, with 12 bases in between. The CDR3 region has the DNA TGTGCCAGCAGCCAGGGTGCAAGGAACTATGGCTACACCTTC. Translation: CASSQGARNYGYTF.

The chain carries TRBV7-3 and TRBJ2-7; D may be TRBD2 (6 bases). This CDR3 region has 14 residues. Germline loops: CDR1 SGHTA, CDR2 FQGTGA. V lost 2 bases and J 0 bases, leaving 8 bases between the germline ends. The CDR3 DNA follows: TGTGCCAGCAGCTTAGGCGGGACCTCCTACGAGCAGTACTTC. It codes for CASSLGGTSYEQYF.

This clone was counted between two and nine times. The J gene is TRBJ1-1, the V gene TRBV29-1; D may be TRBD1 (5 bases). Looked up from germline, CDR1 is SQVTM and CDR2 is ANQGSEA. V lost 6 bases, J lost 0 bases, and 20 bases lay in between. The CDR3 has 16 residues. CDR3 in amino acids: CSVIPGLMTMNTEAFF. CDR3 nucleotides: TGCAGCGTGATCCCGGGACTCATGACCATGAACACTGAAGCTTTCTTT.

The chain combines TRBV5-8 with TRBJ2-3; 9 bases line up with TRBD2. This CDR3 spans 16 amino acids. In germline, CDR1 is SGHTS, CDR2 YDEGEE. V was pared by 0 bases and J by 1 base, with 3 bases of the junction left unmatched. The CDR3: CASSLVGLAGTDTQYF. The CDR3 DNA reads as TGTGCCAGCAGCTTGGTGGGACTAGCAGGCACAGATACGCAGTATTTT. Filled out from reference TRBV5-8 and TRBJ2-3, the complete variable domain reads EAGVTQSPTHLIKTRGQQATLRCSPISGHTSVYWYQQALGLGLQFLLWYDEGEERNRGNFPPRFSGRQFPNYSSELNVNALELEDSALYLCASSLVGLAGTDTQYFGPGTRLTVL.

The chain combines TRBV19 with TRBJ2-1; D is unresolved. The germline V gene has CDR1 LNHDA and CDR2 SQIVND (reference sequence). The CDR3 has 12 amino acids. Between the trimmed V and J ends, which lost 8 bases and 8 bases, there was a span of 13 bases. CDR3 DNA: TGTGCCAGTGGAGTAAGTGGCTATGAGCAGTTCTTC. As protein: CASGVSGYEQFF.

The V and J genes are TRBV9 and TRBJ2-1; TRBD1 matches 9 bases. Trimming cost V 3 bases and J 6 bases; bases outside gene matches: 10. Germline V gives CDR1 SGDLS, CDR2 YYNGEE. CDR3 length: 16 amino acids. The CDR3 sequence is CASSALPGQGGNEQFF. The CDR3 DNA reads TGTGCCAGCAGCGCCCTTCCGGGACAGGGTGGCAATGAGCAGTTCTTC.

This clone has only a few counts. V and J are TRBV19 and TRBJ1-2, with D unresolved. The CDR3 totals 13 residues. Trimming removed 6 bases from V and 4 bases from J, with 12 bases in between. The germline V gene encodes CDR1 LNHDA and CDR2 SQIVND (reference sequence). The CDR3 here is CASSRNSAYGYTF. CDR3 in DNA: TGTGCCAGTAGCAGGAATTCAGCCTATGGCTACACCTTC.

The CDR3 here is CATSRVYAYNEQFF. The CDR3 coding sequence is TGTGCCACCAGCAGGGTATATGCCTACAATGAGCAGTTCTTC. The chain links TRBV15 to TRBJ2-1; no clear D gene. Germline-derived CDR1 and CDR2 are LNHNV and YYDKDF (reference sequence). The V and J ends lost 3 bases and 2 bases respectively, with 8 bases between them. The CDR3 loop spans 14 amino acids.

This chain uses TRBV27 with TRBJ2-7; perhaps TRBD2 as D (6 bases). CDR1 is MNHEY and CDR2 is SMNVEV in the germline V gene (reference sequence). The CDR3 runs to 17 residues. V was shortened by 2 bases and J by 2 bases, with 19 bases between the two germline ends. DNA of the CDR3: TGTGCCAGCAGTTTAAAACCGGCTTCTAGCGCCGCCTACGAGCAGTACTTC. Its protein product is CASSLKPASSAAYEQYF.

This chain connects TRBV28 to TRBJ2-1, with D maybe TRBD1 (6 bases). Germline CDR1 and CDR2: MDHEN and SYDVKM. V lost 6 bases and J lost 7, with 19 bases in between. CDR3 length: 15 residues. The CDR3 bases are TGTGCCAGCAGCCCCGGACAGACTGTAGTAAATGAGCAGTTCTTC. It is translated as CASSPGQTVVNEQFF.

The rearrangement uses TRBV28 and TRBJ2-7; D not resolved. V was cut by 6 bases and J by 0 bases, with 12 bases left in between. Germline lookup yields CDR1 MDHEN and CDR2 SYDVKM. This CDR3 comprises 14 residues. The CDR3 sequence is CASSPQAASYEQYF. The DNA for the CDR3 is TGTGCCAGCAGCCCACAAGCTGCCTCCTACGAGCAGTACTTC.

This clone was counted a single time. The rearrangement uses TRBV27 and TRBJ2-3, with D uncertain. This CDR3 contains 13 residues. Germline CDR1 reads MNHEY; CDR2 reads SMNVEV (reference sequence). V was cut by 1 base and J by 5 bases, with 7 bases left in between. CDR3 residues: CASSLWSEDTQYF. The CDR3 DNA sequence: TGTGCCAGCAGTTTATGGTCCGAAGATACGCAGTATTTT.

This chain uses TRBV28 with TRBJ2-1; 12 bases fit TRBD2. J was trimmed by 3 bases and V by 3 bases; bases with no gene match: 3. The germline V gene has CDR1 MDHEN and CDR2 SYDVKM. This CDR3 contains 16 residues. The CDR3 is CASSFLAGGFYNEQFF. The CDR3 region has the DNA TGTGCCAGCAGTTTTCTAGCGGGAGGGTTCTACAATGAGCAGTTCTTC.

The chain is built from TRBV2 and TRBJ2-7; D gene ambiguous. The germline V and J ends were trimmed by 2 bases and 2 bases, with 10 bases remaining between them. Looked up from germline, CDR1 is SNHLY and CDR2 is FYNNEI. This CDR3 has 14 residues. For the CDR3, the DNA is TGTGCCAGCAGTGAATCTCTTCTTACCTACGAGCAGTACTTC. It codes for CASSESLLTYEQYF.

This clone has only one observation. The V gene is TRBV28, the J gene TRBJ1-5; 11 positions agree with TRBD1. The CDR3 sequence is 14 residues long. CDR1 MDHEN and CDR2 SYDVKM come from the germline V gene. The trim removed 5 bases at V and 6 bases at J, leaving 3 bases unmatched. CDR3 region: CASSRTGGSQPQHF. The CDR3 DNA sequence: TGTGCCAGCAGTAGGACAGGGGGCTCTCAGCCCCAGCATTTT.

Concerning this clone itself: At the DNA level, this CDR3 is encoded by other sequences in the same sample as well. The chain couples TRBV5-4 to TRBJ2-7; D remains unclear. In germline, CDR1 is SGHNT, CDR2 YYREEE (reference sequence). The CDR3 runs to 14 residues. V was pared by 0 bases and J by 2 bases, with 9 bases between. The chain's CDR3 is CASSLGGRTYEQYF. The CDR3 DNA reads as TGTGCCAGCAGCTTGGGTGGACGGACCTACGAGCAGTACTTC.